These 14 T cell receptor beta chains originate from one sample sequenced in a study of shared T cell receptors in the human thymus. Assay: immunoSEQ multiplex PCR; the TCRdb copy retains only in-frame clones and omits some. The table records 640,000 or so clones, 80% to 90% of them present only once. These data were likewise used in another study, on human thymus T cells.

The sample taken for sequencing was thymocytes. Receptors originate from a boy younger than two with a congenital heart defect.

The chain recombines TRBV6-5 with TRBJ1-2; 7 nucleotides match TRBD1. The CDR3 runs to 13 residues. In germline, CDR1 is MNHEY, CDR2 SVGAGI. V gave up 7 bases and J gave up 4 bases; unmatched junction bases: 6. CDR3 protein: CASKKDRTYGYTF. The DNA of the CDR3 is TGTGCCAGCAAGAAGGACAGGACCTATGGCTACACCTTC.

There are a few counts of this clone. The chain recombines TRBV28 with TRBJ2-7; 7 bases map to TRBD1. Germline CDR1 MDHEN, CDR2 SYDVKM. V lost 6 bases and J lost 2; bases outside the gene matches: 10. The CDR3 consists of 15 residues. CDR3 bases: TGTGCCAGCAGCATGCGACAGGGTGGACCCTACGAGCAGTACTTC. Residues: CASSMRQGGPYEQYF.

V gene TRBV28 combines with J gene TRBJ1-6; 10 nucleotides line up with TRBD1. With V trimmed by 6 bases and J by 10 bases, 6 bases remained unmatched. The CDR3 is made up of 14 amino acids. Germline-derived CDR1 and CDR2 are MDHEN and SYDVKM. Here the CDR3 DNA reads TGTGCCAGCAGCTGGGACAGGGGCCCATCACCCCTCCACTTT. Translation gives CASSWDRGPSPLHF.

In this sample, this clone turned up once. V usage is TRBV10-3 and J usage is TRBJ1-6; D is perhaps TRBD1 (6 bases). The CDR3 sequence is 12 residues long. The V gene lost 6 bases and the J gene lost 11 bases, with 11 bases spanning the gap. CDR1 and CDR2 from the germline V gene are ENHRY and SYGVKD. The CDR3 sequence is CAIRGTQAPLHF. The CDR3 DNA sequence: TGTGCCATCAGAGGGACACAAGCACCCCTCCACTTT.

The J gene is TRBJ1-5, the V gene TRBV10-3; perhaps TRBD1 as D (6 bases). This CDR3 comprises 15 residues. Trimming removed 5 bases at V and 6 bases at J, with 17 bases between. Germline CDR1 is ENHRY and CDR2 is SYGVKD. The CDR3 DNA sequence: TGTGCCATCAGTAGGGACACCTCGTCGGCTCAGCCCCAGCATTTT. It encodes CAISRDTSSAQPQHF.

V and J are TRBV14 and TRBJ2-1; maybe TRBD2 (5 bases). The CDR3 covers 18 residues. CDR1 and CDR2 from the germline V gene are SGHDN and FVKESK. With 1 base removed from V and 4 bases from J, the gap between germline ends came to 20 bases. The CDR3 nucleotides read TGTGCCAGCAGCCAAGTTACGGGCCCCGGGGTGGGGTACAATGAGCAGTTCTTC. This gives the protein CASSQVTGPGVGYNEQFF. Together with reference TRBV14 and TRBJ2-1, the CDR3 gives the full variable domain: EAGVTQFPSHSVIEKGQTVTLRCDPISGHDNLYWYRRVMGKEIKFLLHFVKESKQDESGMPNNRFLAERTGGTYSTLKVQPAELEDSGVYFCASSQVTGPGVGYNEQFFGPGTRLTVL.

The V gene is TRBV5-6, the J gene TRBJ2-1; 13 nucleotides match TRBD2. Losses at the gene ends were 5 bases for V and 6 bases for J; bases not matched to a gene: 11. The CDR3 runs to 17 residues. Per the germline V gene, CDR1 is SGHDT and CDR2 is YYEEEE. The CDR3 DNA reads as TGTGCCAGCAGGTGCGGGACTAGCGGGAATGGGGTCAATGAGCAGTTCTTC. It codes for CASRCGTSGNGVNEQFF.

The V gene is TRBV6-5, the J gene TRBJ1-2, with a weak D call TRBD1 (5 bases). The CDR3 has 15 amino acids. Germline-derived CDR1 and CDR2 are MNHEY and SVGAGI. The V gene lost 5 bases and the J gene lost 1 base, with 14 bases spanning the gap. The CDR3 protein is CASSRIPTVNYGYTF. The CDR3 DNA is TGTGCCAGCAGTCGAATTCCGACAGTTAACTATGGCTACACCTTC.

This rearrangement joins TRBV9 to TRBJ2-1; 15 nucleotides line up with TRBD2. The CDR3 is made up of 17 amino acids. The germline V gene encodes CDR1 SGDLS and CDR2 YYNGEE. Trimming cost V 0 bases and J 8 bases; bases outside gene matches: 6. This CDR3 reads CASSVVGGTSGRHEQFF. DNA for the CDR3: TGTGCCAGCAGCGTAGTAGGGGGGACTAGCGGGAGGCATGAGCAGTTCTTC.

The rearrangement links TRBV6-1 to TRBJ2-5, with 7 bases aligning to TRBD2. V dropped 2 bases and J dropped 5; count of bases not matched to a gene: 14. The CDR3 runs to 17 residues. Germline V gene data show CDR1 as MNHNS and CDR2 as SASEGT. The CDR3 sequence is CASSEPGGASGGETQYF. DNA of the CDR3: TGTGCCAGCAGTGAACCCGGAGGGGCTAGCGGAGGGGAGACCCAGTACTTC.

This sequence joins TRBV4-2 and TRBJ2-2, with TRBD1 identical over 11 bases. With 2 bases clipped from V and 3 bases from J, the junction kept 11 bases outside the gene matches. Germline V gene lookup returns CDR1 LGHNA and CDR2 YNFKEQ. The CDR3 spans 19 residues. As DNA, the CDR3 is TGTGCCAGCAGCCAAAGACCCTTCCGGGACAGGGGGGACACCGGGGAGCTGTTTTTT. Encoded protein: CASSQRPFRDRGDTGELFF.

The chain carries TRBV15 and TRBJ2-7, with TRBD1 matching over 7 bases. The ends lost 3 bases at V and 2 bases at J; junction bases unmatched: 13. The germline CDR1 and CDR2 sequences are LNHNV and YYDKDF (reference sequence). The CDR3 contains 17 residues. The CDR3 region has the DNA TGTGCCACCAGCAGTGAACTCGGGACAGCTTATCCCTACGAGCAGTACTTC. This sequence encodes CATSSELGTAYPYEQYF.

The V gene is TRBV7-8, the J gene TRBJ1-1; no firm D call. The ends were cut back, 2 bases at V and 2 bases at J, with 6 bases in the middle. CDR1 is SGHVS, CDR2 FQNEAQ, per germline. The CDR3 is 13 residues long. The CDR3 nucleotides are TGTGCCAGCAGCTTAATCTCCAACACTGAAGCTTTCTTT. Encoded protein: CASSLISNTEAFF.

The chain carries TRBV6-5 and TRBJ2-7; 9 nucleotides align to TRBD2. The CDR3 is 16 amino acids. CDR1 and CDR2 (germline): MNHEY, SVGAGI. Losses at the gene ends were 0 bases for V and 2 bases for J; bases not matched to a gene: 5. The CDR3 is CASSYSISGSTYEQYF. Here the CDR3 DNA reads TGTGCCAGCAGTTACTCGATTAGCGGGAGTACCTACGAGCAGTACTTC.